A single sample is the source of the 32 T cell receptor beta chains below, sequenced in a study of blood T cell repertoires in COVID-19. The repertoire was sequenced with immunoSEQ multiplex PCR; TCRdb's copy has only in-frame clones and lacks some. The repertoire holds roughly 110,000 clones, roughly 79% seen once, with roughly a tenth in the top ten. Sequenced: peripheral blood. These TCRs come from a human donor in a cohort sampled during active COVID-19.

The J gene is TRBJ1-3, the V gene TRBV4-3; tentatively, D is TRBD1 (6 bases). Trimming pared 0 bases from V and 0 bases from J, leaving 15 bases between. Germline assignment: CDR1 LGHNA and CDR2 YSLEER. The CDR3 is made up of 18 amino acids. The CDR3 sequence is CASSQDLRTESSGNTIYF. CDR3 sequence (DNA): TGCGCCAGCAGCCAAGACCTCCGGACAGAAAGCTCTGGAAACACCATATATTTT.

CDR3 sequence reads: CASTKSETVLYEQYF. The CDR3, as DNA: TGTGCCAGCACCAAAAGTGAGACAGTGCTATACGAGCAGTACTTC. This chain connects TRBV6-5 to TRBJ2-7; possibly TRBD1 for D (5 bases). The V end was cut by 7 bases, the J end by 4 bases, with 20 bases between. CDR1 is MNHEY, CDR2 SVGAGI, per germline. The length of the CDR3 is 15 residues.

The rearrangement links TRBV27 to TRBJ2-7; 12 bases align to TRBD2. CDR3 length: 14 amino acids. J gave up 6 bases and V 8 bases, and 8 bases lay outside the gene matches. Germline CDR1 is MNHEY and CDR2 is SMNVEV (reference sequence). The DNA for the CDR3 is TGTGCCAGCGGCCGACTAGCGGGAGATACCGAGCAGTACTTC. It is translated as CASGRLAGDTEQYF.

The chain carries TRBV7-9 and TRBJ2-7, with TRBD1 matching 8 bases. The germline gives CDR1 SEHNR, CDR2 FQNEAQ (reference sequence). The CDR3 has 15 residues. Trimming took 0 bases from V and 2 from J; bases not matched to a gene: 3. The CDR3 loop is CASSLAGQAAYEQYF. Here the CDR3 DNA reads TGTGCCAGCAGCTTAGCGGGACAGGCCGCCTACGAGCAGTACTTC.

This chain links TRBV19 with TRBJ1-3; possible D gene TRBD1, 5 bases. Germline V gives CDR1 LNHDA, CDR2 SQIVND (reference sequence). The V end lost 6 bases, the J end lost 0 bases, and 12 bases lay between the germline ends. The CDR3 runs 15 residues. CDR3: CASRRDSSSGNTIYF. DNA for the CDR3: TGTGCCAGTAGGCGGGACTCAAGCTCTGGAAACACCATATATTTT.

In its sample, this clone was seen a few times. V gene TRBV6-2 or TRBV6-3 combines with J gene TRBJ1-3, with D maybe TRBD1 (6 bases). V lost 4 bases to trimming and J lost 0 bases, with 13 bases between them. This CDR3 comprises 16 residues. The germline gives CDR1 MNHEY, CDR2 SVGEGT. The CDR3 DNA reads as TGTGCCAGCAGTTTGTCAGGACAGCGCTCTGGAAACACCATATATTTT. Encoded protein: CASSLSGQRSGNTIYF.

The chain joins TRBV18 to TRBJ1-1; perhaps TRBD1 as D (6 bases). The germline CDR1 and CDR2 sequences are KGHSH and LQKENI. The CDR3 has 13 residues. Between the trimmed V and J ends, which lost 3 bases and 6 bases, there was a span of 11 bases. The CDR3 sequence is CASSPAQGSEAFF. For the CDR3, the DNA is TGTGCCAGCTCACCGGCACAGGGATCTGAAGCTTTCTTT.

The gene calls are TRBV7-2 and TRBJ1-2; D is perhaps TRBD1 (5 bases). Looked up from germline, CDR1 is SGHTA and CDR2 is FQGNSA. The V and J ends lost 1 base and 4 bases respectively, with 13 bases between them. The CDR3 is 15 amino acids. The CDR3 bases are TGTGCCAGCAGCTTAGGGTCGGGGGTCGGCTATGGCTACACCTTC. Translation: CASSLGSGVGYGYTF.

The chain combines TRBV2 with TRBJ2-7; D uncertain. The V end was cut by 3 bases, the J end by 4 bases, with 16 bases between. Per germline, CDR1 SNHLY and CDR2 FYNNEI. This CDR3 is built from 15 residues. CDR3 amino acids: CASSEEQTKKYEQYF. CDR3 bases: TGTGCCAGCAGTGAGGAGCAAACCAAAAAATACGAGCAGTACTTC.

This sequence joins TRBV5-1 and TRBJ2-1; D unclear. Germline V gene lookup returns CDR1 SGHRS and CDR2 YFSETQ. The V gene lost 0 bases and the J gene lost 10 bases, with 14 bases spanning the gap. This CDR3 is built from 14 residues. CDR3 residues: CASSLVVANKEQFF. The DNA of the CDR3 is TGCGCCAGCAGCTTGGTAGTAGCAAATAAGGAGCAGTTCTTC.

V and J are TRBV28 and TRBJ2-3; 10 bases are shared with TRBD2. V shed 6 bases, J shed 3 bases, and the junction held 9 bases outside the gene matches. There are 16 residues in the CDR3. Looked up from germline, CDR1 is MDHEN and CDR2 is SYDVKM. CDR3 nucleotides: TGTGCCAGCAGCTTTACTAGCGGGACGATGACAGATACGCAGTATTTT. This gives the protein CASSFTSGTMTDTQYF.

The V call is TRBV18, the J call TRBJ2-3, with 7 bases identical to TRBD2. Germline lookup yields CDR1 KGHSH and CDR2 LQKENI. J lost 0 bases, V lost 3 bases, and 6 bases had no gene match. The CDR3 is made up of 16 amino acids. The CDR3 DNA follows: TGTGCCAGCTCACCCGTGGGGCGGGGGAGCACAGATACGCAGTATTTT. As protein: CASSPVGRGSTDTQYF.

This clone came up once. The chain combines TRBV19 with TRBJ2-7; D perhaps matches TRBD2 (6 bases). Trimming cost V 4 bases and J 3 bases, with 19 bases left between them. The CDR3 is 16 residues long. Germline CDR1 is LNHDA and CDR2 is SQIVND (reference sequence). CDR3 nucleotides: TGTGCCAGTAGTACCAGCTGGGGGGAGCCCAGCTACGAGCAGTACTTC. This codes for CASSTSWGEPSYEQYF. The full variable domain, in which reference TRBV19 and TRBJ2-7 provide the parts outside the CDR3, is DGGITQSPKYLFRKEGQNVTLSCEQNLNHDAMYWYRQDPGQGLRLIYYSQIVNDFQKGDIAEGYSVSREKKESFPLTVTSAQKNPTAFYLCASSTSWGEPSYEQYFGPGTRLTVT.

This clone was seen once. This chain links TRBV18 with TRBJ1-1; 8 bases agree with TRBD1. This CDR3 spans 15 amino acids. The germline CDR1 and CDR2 sequences are KGHSH and LQKENI. V dropped 6 bases and J dropped 3; count of bases not matched to a gene: 9. CDR3: CASSPQGAPDTEAFF. CDR3 bases: TGTGCCAGCTCGCCTCAGGGGGCGCCGGACACTGAAGCTTTCTTT.

In this sample, this clone turned up once. This chain connects TRBV7-3 to TRBJ1-2; 7 bases match TRBD1. J gave up 8 bases and V 5 bases, and 5 bases lay outside the gene matches. Germline V gene lookup returns CDR1 SGHTA and CDR2 FQGTGA. The CDR3 spans 12 residues. CDR3 nucleotide sequence: TGTGCCAGCAGCGCCGACAGGGACGGCTACACCTTC. It translates to CASSADRDGYTF.

J is TRBJ1-2 and V is TRBV19; TRBD1 matches at 10 bases. CDR1 LNHDA and CDR2 SQIVND come from the germline V gene (reference sequence). The V and J ends lost 3 bases and 4 bases, in that order; junction bases with no gene match: 5. This CDR3 contains 15 residues. The DNA of the CDR3 is TGTGCCAGTAGTATCCAGACAGGGGGCGGCTATGGCTACACCTTC. It translates to CASSIQTGGGYGYTF. The whole variable domain, remainder taken from reference TRBV19 and TRBJ1-2, is DGGITQSPKYLFRKEGQNVTLSCEQNLNHDAMYWYRQDPGQGLRLIYYSQIVNDFQKGDIAEGYSVSREKKESFPLTVTSAQKNPTAFYLCASSIQTGGGYGYTFGSGTRLTVV.

This clone has a handful of counts. This chain links TRBV6-2 or TRBV6-3 with TRBJ1-5; 9 bases match TRBD1. V shed 6 bases and J 1 base; nucleotides not matched to a gene: 7. The CDR3 consists of 16 residues. Looked up from germline, CDR1 is MNHEY and CDR2 is SVGEGT. CDR3 loop: CASSLQGASSNQPQHF. The CDR3 DNA reads TGTGCCAGCAGCTTACAGGGGGCTTCGAGCAATCAGCCCCAGCATTTT.

The V call is TRBV3-1 (or the pseudogene TRBV3-2), the J call TRBJ1-1; possible D gene TRBD1, 6 bases. V was clipped by 2 bases and J by 1 base, with 11 bases between them. The CDR3 is 15 residues long. Germline CDR1 reads LGHDT; CDR2 reads YNNKEL (reference sequence). In DNA form, the CDR3 reads TGTGCCAGCAGCCAACGAGACAGGCCGAACACTGAAGCTTTCTTT. Its protein is CASSQRDRPNTEAFF.

V is TRBV7-2 and J is TRBJ2-7, with 10 bases identical to TRBD2. The CDR3 loop spans 15 amino acids. Trimming took 1 base from V and 12 from J; bases not matched to a gene: 12. Looked up from germline, CDR1 is SGHTA and CDR2 is FQGNSA. The chain's CDR3 is CASSLGLAGDIRPYF. Here the CDR3 DNA reads TGTGCCAGCAGCTTAGGTCTAGCGGGAGATATTAGACCGTACTTC.

The genes are TRBV10-3 and TRBJ1-1; 9 nucleotides align to TRBD1. Germline loops: CDR1 ENHRY, CDR2 SYGVKD. Losses at the gene ends were 4 bases for V and 0 bases for J; bases not matched to a gene: 3. The CDR3 sequence is 15 residues long. The CDR3 DNA sequence: TGTGCCATCAGTGCAGGGACAGGGTTGAACACTGAAGCTTTCTTT. As protein: CAISAGTGLNTEAFF.

The chain recombines TRBV2 with TRBJ1-2; unclear D gene. This CDR3 comprises 12 residues. CDR1 is SNHLY and CDR2 is FYNNEI in the germline V gene. V dropped 7 bases and J dropped 3 bases, with 9 bases sitting between them. CDR3 residues: CASNGRDYGYTF. DNA of the CDR3: TGTGCCAGCAATGGCCGGGACTATGGCTACACCTTC. The variable domain in full, with the rest retrieved from reference TRBV2 and TRBJ1-2, is EPEVTQTPSHQVTQMGQEVILRCVPISNHLYFYWYRQILGQKVEFLVSFYNNEISEKSEIFDDQFSVERPDGSNFTLKIRSTKLEDSAMYFCASNGRDYGYTFGSGTRLTVV.

This clone was seen only once. The genes are TRBV19 and TRBJ2-7; 9 bases align to TRBD1. The ends lost 3 bases at V and 3 bases at J; junction bases unmatched: 9. Per the germline V gene, CDR1 is LNHDA and CDR2 is SQIVND (reference sequence). The CDR3 length is 16 residues. In nucleotides, the CDR3 is TGTGCCAGTAGTATCCAACAGGGGGCATCTCTCTACGAGCAGTACTTC. Residues: CASSIQQGASLYEQYF. The full variable domain, completed using reference TRBV19 and TRBJ2-7, is DGGITQSPKYLFRKEGQNVTLSCEQNLNHDAMYWYRQDPGQGLRLIYYSQIVNDFQKGDIAEGYSVSREKKESFPLTVTSAQKNPTAFYLCASSIQQGASLYEQYFGPGTRLTVT.

The chain joins TRBV4-1 to TRBJ2-7; weak D call: TRBD1 (6 bases). Trimming cost V 4 bases and J 2 bases, with 21 bases left between them. The CDR3 has 17 amino acids. CDR1 is MGHRA and CDR2 is YSYEKL in the germline V gene. In DNA form, the CDR3 reads TGCGCCAGCAGCCGAAGATTGGCCACAGGGTCACCCTACGAGCAGTACTTC. As protein: CASSRRLATGSPYEQYF.

The J gene is TRBJ2-1, the V gene TRBV28; 9 bases line up with TRBD2. V shed 5 bases, J shed 4 bases, and the junction held 9 bases outside the gene matches. This CDR3 region has 16 residues. Germline lookup yields CDR1 MDHEN and CDR2 SYDVKM. CDR3 coding DNA: TGTGCCAGCAGTCCCCATCTAGCGGGGCTTTACAATGAGCAGTTCTTC. Its protein is CASSPHLAGLYNEQFF.

The gene calls are TRBV5-8 and TRBJ1-5; 9 bases are shared with TRBD1. The V gene end was trimmed by 0 bases and the J gene end by 6 bases; junction bases not matched to a gene: 4. Per germline, CDR1 SGHTS and CDR2 YDEGEE. This CDR3 spans 15 amino acids. CDR3 coding DNA: TGTGCCAGCAGCTTGGGAGCGACAGGGGGTCAGCCCCAGCATTTT. It yields the protein CASSLGATGGQPQHF.

The chain has TRBV2 and TRBJ1-2; no clear D gene. Trimming took off 3 bases at V and 4 bases at J, with 12 bases between the two ends. Germline CDR1 SNHLY, CDR2 FYNNEI. This CDR3 is 14 amino acids long. In DNA, the CDR3 is TGTGCCAGCAGTGACAGCGAGGGCGTCTATGGCTACACCTTC. This gives the protein CASSDSEGVYGYTF.

The rearrangement joins TRBV5-4 to TRBJ1-4; D is possibly TRBD1 (5 bases). V was clipped by 4 bases and J by 0 bases, with 10 bases between them. Germline V CDR1 and CDR2: SGHNT, YYREEE (reference sequence). CDR3 length: 15 residues. CDR3 coding DNA: TGTGCCAGCAGCACAAAGACAGCAACTAATGAAAAACTGTTTTTT. Translated: CASSTKTATNEKLFF.

The chain carries TRBV6-5 and TRBJ1-2; possibly TRBD1 for D (5 bases). There are 12 residues in the CDR3. Germline CDR1 MNHEY, CDR2 SVGAGI. V was shortened by 5 bases and J by 2 bases, with 6 bases between the two germline ends. The CDR3 region is CASSKGNYGYTF. The CDR3 DNA follows: TGTGCCAGCAGTAAGGGGAACTATGGCTACACCTTC.

The chain links TRBV11-2 to TRBJ2-1, with 7 bases aligning to TRBD2. V shed 5 bases, J shed 4 bases, and the junction held 2 bases outside the gene matches. The CDR3 runs 13 residues. Germline assignment: CDR1 SGHAT and CDR2 FQNNGV. CDR3 protein: CASSSGIYNEQFF. DNA of the CDR3: TGTGCCAGCAGCAGCGGGATTTACAATGAGCAGTTCTTC.

The gene calls are TRBV7-2 and TRBJ2-7, with D hard to call. V was shortened by 1 base and J by 6 bases, with 13 bases between the two germline ends. Germline V gene sequence: CDR1 SGHTA, CDR2 FQGNSA. The CDR3 loop spans 14 amino acids. CDR3 sequence (DNA): TGTGCCAGCAGCTTAGTTAGAGGAAACGGCGAGCAGTACTTC. As protein: CASSLVRGNGEQYF.

This sequence joins TRBV28 and TRBJ2-7; perhaps TRBD1 as D (6 bases). Germline V gene sequence: CDR1 MDHEN, CDR2 SYDVKM. V was cut by 7 bases and J by 4 bases, with 20 bases left in between. This CDR3 is 15 amino acids long. The CDR3 DNA sequence: TGTGCCAGCACCAATGGACAGTGGGGATTTTACGAGCAGTACTTC. This translates into CASTNGQWGFYEQYF.

This rearrangement joins TRBV19 to TRBJ2-1; 7 bases are a match to TRBD1. Germline V gene data show CDR1 as LNHDA and CDR2 as SQIVND (reference sequence). The CDR3 extends over 17 amino acids. V was clipped by 7 bases and J by 4 bases; unmatched bases: 16. CDR3 DNA sequence: TGTGCCAGTACCACTTTTCATTCGGGACAGCTATACAATGAGCAGTTCTTC. Its protein product is CASTTFHSGQLYNEQFF. Full variable domain (outside the CDR3, taken from reference TRBV19 and TRBJ2-1): DGGITQSPKYLFRKEGQNVTLSCEQNLNHDAMYWYRQDPGQGLRLIYYSQIVNDFQKGDIAEGYSVSREKKESFPLTVTSAQKNPTAFYLCASTTFHSGQLYNEQFFGPGTRLTVL.